This T cell receptor beta chain is from a study of blood T cell repertoires in COVID-19. The table came from immunoSEQ multiplex PCR; TCRdb's copy has only in-frame clones and leaves some out. The table records approximately 150,000 clones, over 70% of them present only once. The V gene end was trimmed by 3 bases and the J gene end by 4 bases; junction bases not matched to a gene: 6. This CDR3 spans 15 amino acids. CDR1 DFQATT and CDR2 SNEGSKA come from the germline V gene (reference sequence). The chain recombines TRBV20-1 with TRBJ2-2; 9 nucleotides match TRBD2. The sequence came from a man aged 65 to 79 who had been exposed to COVID-19. Source material: PBMCs or T cells enriched from blood (not recorded which). This CDR3 reads CSASDRGRATGELFF. CDR3 bases: TGCAGTGCTAGTGATCGCGGGAGGGCCACCGGGGAGCTGTTTTTT.